A selection of T cell receptor beta chains follows, all from one sample in a study of T cell responses to AZD1222 COVID-19 vaccine. Data came from immunoSEQ multiplex PCR; TCRdb stores just in-frame clones and leaves some out. The sample has about 93,000 clones; 65% to 90% are singletons. This sample comprised peripheral blood, obtained on day 0 of AZD1222 vaccination. The receptors originated from an adult in good health. CDR3s include the opening cysteine and the closing phenylalanine or tryptophan. The D gene is left open where the match is weak. Only part of the rows carry a size: once, few, many, or a class if the clone is expanded.

size | J | V | D | DNA | CDR3
- | TRBJ1-5 | TRBV7-6 | - | TGTGCCAGCAGCCCGGGGACAAGCCTGAATCAGCCCCAGCATTTT | CASSPGTSLNQPQHF
- | TRBJ2-5 | TRBV6-5 | TRBD1 | TGTGCCAGCAGTTACTCCCTCGGGACAGGGGAAGAGACCCAGTACTTC | CASSYSLGTGEETQYF
- | TRBJ2-7 | TRBV5-6 | - | TGTGCCAGCAGCTTGGCTTCCCAGGGCGGCGGGGCAACCTACGAGCAGTACTTC | CASSLASQGGGATYEQYF
- | TRBJ1-6 | TRBV3-1/TRBV3-2 | - | TGTGCCAGCAGCCCTACATTTAGCTCCTATAATTCACCCCTCCACTTT | CASSPTFSSYNSPLHF
few | TRBJ2-2 | TRBV10-3 | TRBD2 | TGTGCCATCAGTGAGTCCGCCAGCGGGGGCGCGAACACCGGGGAGCTGTTTTTT | CAISESASGGANTGELFF
- | TRBJ1-1 | TRBV12-3/TRBV12-4 | - | TGTGCCAGCAGCCGATGGGTGGCTGAAGCTTTCTTT | CASSRWVAEAFF
- | TRBJ2-3 | TRBV12-3/TRBV12-4 | - | TGTGCCAGCAGCCAGGGGAGGACAGATACGCAGTATTTT | CASSQGRTDTQYF
- | TRBJ2-5 | TRBV5-1 | - | TGCGCCAGCAGCCTGGGACGGATCCAAGAGACCCAGTACTTC | CASSLGRIQETQYF
- | TRBJ1-3 | TRBV2 | - | TGTGCCAAAACGAGGGGCGACTCTGGAAACACCATATATTTT | CAKTRGDSGNTIYF
- | TRBJ2-5 | TRBV27 | - | TGTGCCAGCAGTTTATTCGGAAGACAAGAGACCCAGTACTTC | CASSLFGRQETQYF
- | TRBJ1-4 | TRBV5-6 | TRBD1 | TGTGCCAGCAGCGACAGGGGGCGCAGGGAAAAACTGTTTTTT | CASSDRGRREKLFF
- | TRBJ2-1 | TRBV27 | - | TGTGCCAGCAGAATCTTGGGGGTCAATGAGCAGTTCTTC | CASRILGVNEQFF
- | TRBJ2-1 | TRBV5-6 | TRBD1 | TGTGCCAGCAGCTTGGGACAGGGCACCTACAATGAGCAGTTCTTC | CASSLGQGTYNEQFF
- | TRBJ2-1 | TRBV11-2 | TRBD2 | TGTGCCAGCAGCCGACTAGCAAAACTCTCCTACAATGAGCAGTTCTTC | CASSRLAKLSYNEQFF
- | TRBJ2-7 | TRBV7-8 | - | TGTGCCAGCAGCTTTAAACTTACCTCCGAGCAGTACTTC | CASSFKLTSEQYF
- | TRBJ1-4 | TRBV25-1 | TRBD1 | TGTGCCAGCGGTCTGCCGGGACAGAATGAAAAACTGTTTTTT | CASGLPGQNEKLFF
- | TRBJ1-3 | TRBV12-5 | - | TGTGCTAGTGGTTTGTCCCCGGCATGGGTGGGGGGCAGTGGAAACACCATATATTTT | CASGLSPAWVGGSGNTIYF
- | TRBJ1-1 | TRBV7-2 | - | TGTGCCAGCACCGAAACCGGGACAAGGCTAGCTTTCTTT | CASTETGTRLAFF
- | TRBJ1-1 | TRBV11-1 | TRBD1 | TGTGCCAGCAGCTCCAACAGGGGGTTGAACACTGAAGCTTTCTTT | CASSSNRGLNTEAFF
- | TRBJ2-5 | TRBV7-9 | - | TGTGCCAGCAGCTTAGTTAGGGGGGCAGAGACCCAGTACTTC | CASSLVRGAETQYF
- | TRBJ1-3 | TRBV12-3/TRBV12-4 | - | TGTGCCAGCAGCCGGGTGGGCCCCACCATATATTTT | CASSRVGPTIYF
- | TRBJ2-3 | TRBV12-5 | - | TGTGCTAGTGAGCAACGGGGGGCGTTTTCAGATACGCAGTATTTT | CASEQRGAFSDTQYF
- | TRBJ2-2 | TRBV9 | TRBD2 | TGTGCCAGCAGCGTAGGGGGAGGGAGCGGGAACACCGGGGAGCTGTTTTTT | CASSVGGGSGNTGELFF